The 23 T cell receptor beta chains presented below share a single source sample, sequenced in a study of T cell clonality in common variable immunodeficiency. Using immunoSEQ multiplex PCR, the repertoire was profiled, and TCRdb retains in-frame clones only, with some absent. This sample has about 43,000 clones, each found more than once. Sequencing was done on a sample of peripheral blood mononuclear cells. Every receptor here comes from a person between 18 and 69 years old in good health.

This clone was seen at least ten times. Read coverage stops 3 residues before the CDR3 terminus; the germline J gene supplies the remainder. The gene calls are TRBV10-3 and TRBJ2-1, with 7 bases fitting TRBD1. The ends lost 8 bases at V and 1 base at J; junction bases unmatched: 8. Germline loops: CDR1 ENHRY, CDR2 SYGVKD. There are 15 residues in the CDR3. CDR3 bases read: TGTGCCATCTCCGAGGGGGCGCGTTCCTACAATGAG. Encoded protein: CAISEGARSYNE. The CDR3 in full is CAISEGARSYNEQFF.

The CDR3 reads CASRVNQGAPEAFF. The DNA read from the CDR3 is TGTGCCAGCAGAGTTAACCAGGGGGCACCTGAA. The rearrangement uses TRBV5-5 and TRBJ1-1; TRBD1 matches 8 bases. The read is 3 residues too short to cover the CDR3 end, so that end is filled in from the germline J gene. The CDR3 is 14 residues long. V shed 5 bases, J shed 6 bases, and the junction held 9 bases outside the gene matches. Looked up from germline, CDR1 is SGHKS and CDR2 is YYEKEE (reference sequence). The whole variable domain, filled in from reference TRBV5-5 and TRBJ1-1, reads DAGVTQSPTHLIKTRGQQVTLRCSPISGHKSVSWYQQVLGQGPQFIFQYYEKEERGRGNFPDRFSARQFPNYSSELNVNALLLGDSALYLCASRVNQGAPEAFFGQGTRLTVV.

This clone has only a few counts. The read terminates 3 residues before the CDR3 end, so the remaining end is supplied by the germline J gene. The J gene is TRBJ2-7, the V gene TRBV18, with 7 bases aligning to TRBD1. Unmatched junction bases numbered 7, after V lost 2 bases and J lost 0 bases. Germline lookup yields CDR1 KGHSH and CDR2 LQKENI. This CDR3 comprises 16 residues. CDR3 bases read: TGTGCCAGCTCACCAGAGGGGACAGTGTCCTCCTACGAG. It codes for CASSPEGTVSSYE. The whole CDR3 protein is CASSPEGTVSSYEQYF. Drawing the rest from reference TRBV18 and TRBJ2-7, the complete variable domain is NAGVMQNPRHLVRRRGQEARLRCSPMKGHSHVYWYRQLPEEGLKFMVYLQKENIIDESGMPKERFSAEFPKEGPSILRIQQVVRGDSAAYFCASSPEGTVSSYEQYFGPGTRLTVT.

This clone is deemed medium-sized. The read halts 3 residues ahead of the CDR3 end, with the missing end drawn from the germline J gene. This chain links TRBV5-5 with TRBJ1-1; TRBD1 might be the D (5 bases). V dropped 0 bases and J dropped 4 bases, with 10 bases sitting between them. The CDR3 has 14 amino acids. Germline V gives CDR1 SGHKS, CDR2 YYEKEE (reference sequence). The CDR3 is CASSLVGRATEAFF. The sequenced CDR3 bases are TGTGCCAGCAGCTTGGTGGGCAGGGCCACTGAA. Variable domain in full (rest from reference TRBV5-5 and TRBJ1-1): DAGVTQSPTHLIKTRGQQVTLRCSPISGHKSVSWYQQVLGQGPQFIFQYYEKEERGRGNFPDRFSARQFPNYSSELNVNALLLGDSALYLCASSLVGRATEAFFGQGTRLTVV.

Ten or more counts support this clone. The read falls 3 residues short of the CDR3 end, and the missing part is taken from the germline J gene. The V and J genes are TRBV10-3 and TRBJ1-2, with D perhaps matching TRBD1 (5 bases). The V gene's germline CDR1 is ENHRY and CDR2 SYGVKD. The V and J ends lost 2 bases and 4 bases respectively, with 8 bases between them. This CDR3 is 13 amino acids long. The covered CDR3 bases are TGTGCCATCAGTGAGATGCAGGGCTATGGC. Translation: CAISEMQGYG. Given in full, the CDR3 is CAISEMQGYGYTF.

This clone was counted at least ten times. The CDR3 extends 3 residues past the end of the read, so its final part is completed from the germline J gene. This sequence joins TRBV12-3 or TRBV12-4 and TRBJ2-7, with 10 bases that match TRBD1. The V segment lost 0 bases and the J segment 1 base; nucleotides outside the gene matches: 6. CDR3 size: 17 residues. Incomplete CDR3 DNA: TGTGCCAGCAGTTTAGCTGAGTGGACAGGGGGGTCCTACGAG. Protein sequence: CASSLAEWTGGSYE. The full-length CDR3 reads as CASSLAEWTGGSYEQYF.

In its sample, this clone was seen many times. The sequence runs out 3 residues before the end of the CDR3; the remainder is reconstructed from the germline J gene. This chain joins TRBV5-1 and TRBJ2-1, with 9 positions matching TRBD2. The V segment lost 8 bases and the J segment 8 bases; nucleotides outside the gene matches: 5. Germline lookup yields CDR1 SGHRS and CDR2 YFSETQ. The CDR3 covers 12 residues. The CDR3 sequence: CASGLAKDEQFF. The covered CDR3 bases are TGCGCCAGTGGACTAGCGAAGGATGAG. The full variable domain, rest sourced from reference TRBV5-1 and TRBJ2-1, is KAGVTQTPRYLIKTRGQQVTLSCSPISGHRSVSWYQQTPGQGLQFLFEYFSETQRNKGNFPGRFSGRQFSNSRSEMNVSTLELGDSALYLCASGLAKDEQFFGPGTRLTVL.

The table lists this clone with many counts. With the read ending 3 residues before the CDR3 end, the germline J gene is used to fill in that end. The V gene is TRBV6-1, the J gene TRBJ2-3; D uncertain. Germline CDR1 reads MNHNS; CDR2 reads SASEGT. This CDR3 spans 14 amino acids. Trimming pared 2 bases from V and 3 bases from J, leaving 9 bases between. CDR3 bases read: TGTGCCAGCAGTGAAATGATAGGGACAGATACG. Amino acids: CASSEMIGTDT. The entire CDR3 protein is CASSEMIGTDTQYF.

This clone appeared many times. The read ends 3 residues before the CDR3 terminus; that terminus is restored from the germline J gene. The chain joins TRBV6-2 or TRBV6-3 to TRBJ1-4, with D perhaps TRBD1 (6 bases). From germline, CDR1 is MNHEY and CDR2 SVGEGT. The V gene lost 5 bases and the J gene lost 0 bases, with 13 bases spanning the gap. There are 16 residues in the CDR3. The CDR3 loop reads CASSPTGPATNEKLFF. The DNA read from the CDR3 is TGTGCCAGCAGTCCGACAGGTCCAGCAACTAATGAAAAA.

This clone was seen at least ten times. Read data end 3 residues before the CDR3 end; the end is taken from the germline J gene. The chain joins TRBV20-1 to TRBJ2-2; D is unclear. The germline V and J ends were trimmed by 2 bases and 0 bases, with 4 bases remaining between them. Looked up from germline, CDR1 is DFQATT and CDR2 is SNEGSKA (reference sequence). The CDR3 sequence is 13 residues long. Incomplete CDR3 DNA: TGCAGTGCTAGACTAGCGAACACCGGGGAG. Translated: CSARLANTGE. The entire CDR3 sequence reads CSARLANTGELFF.

Remarks on this clone: The read finishes 3 residues shy of the CDR3 end, and the germline J gene is used to complete it. The rearrangement links TRBV23-1 to TRBJ1-6, with a possible D match to TRBD1 (5 bases). Being an ORF, TRBV23-1 has a function that is uncertain. This CDR3 is 10 amino acids long. The CDR3 loop is CASSPRALHF. CDR3 bases read: TGCGCCAGCAGTCCCAGGGCC.

This clone turned up a few times. The CDR3 is cut off 3 residues early in the read; its end comes from the germline J gene. V and J are TRBV19 and TRBJ1-1, with D possibly matching TRBD1 (5 bases). This CDR3 has 15 residues. V shed 6 bases and J shed 1 base, with 15 bases lying between them. Germline V CDR1 and CDR2: LNHDA, SQIVND (reference sequence). Partial CDR3 DNA: TGTGCCAGTAGATGGGGGGGGGTGTCGAACACTGAA. Its translation: CASRWGGVSNTE. The complete CDR3 sequence is CASRWGGVSNTEAFF.

On this clone itself: One end of the junction is discordant with germline, which a read error may explain. The read comes to an end 3 residues before the CDR3 does, leaving the germline J gene to fill in the end. The identical CDR3 is also encoded by other nucleotide sequences in the sample. The V call is TRBV19, the J call TRBJ1-3; no definite D call. This CDR3 is built from 16 residues. Germline V gene sequence: CDR1 LNHDA, CDR2 SQIVND (reference sequence). The CDR3 sequence is CASSPSGTSGGNTIYF. Incomplete CDR3 DNA: TGTGCCAGTAGTCCCTCCGGTACTAGCGGTGGAAACACG.

In its sample, this clone was seen a few times. The read ends 3 residues shy of where the CDR3 ends; the end is completed using the germline J gene. This rearrangement joins TRBV7-8 to TRBJ2-4; 7 bases are shared with TRBD1. CDR3 length equals 15 residues. From germline, CDR1 is SGHVS and CDR2 FQNEAQ. Incomplete CDR3 DNA: TGTGCCAGCAGCAAAGACGGCCCCACAGGGGAGACT. Translation gives CASSKDGPTGET. In full, the CDR3 is CASSKDGPTGETQYF.

At least ten counts were recorded for this clone. With the read ending 3 residues before the CDR3 end, the germline J gene is used to fill in that end. The chain couples TRBV6-1 to TRBJ2-2; D is perhaps TRBD2 (6 bases). Between the trimmed V and J ends, which lost 2 bases and 4 bases, there was a span of 11 bases. The CDR3 totals 15 residues. CDR1 MNHNS and CDR2 SASEGT come from the germline V gene. The CDR3 loop is CASSERNGGTGELFF. CDR3 DNA, as far as it was read: TGTGCCAGCAGTGAACGAAACGGGGGCACCGGGGAG.

This clone came up many times. The read ends 3 residues early relative to the CDR3; the germline J gene fills the gap. The chain joins TRBV18 to TRBJ2-3, with D possibly matching TRBD2 (5 bases). Germline CDR1 is KGHSH and CDR2 is LQKENI. V was trimmed by 5 bases and J by 6 bases, leaving 12 bases between them. This CDR3 comprises 13 residues. CDR3 amino acids: CASSMRAGDTQYF. The CDR3 bases that were read are TGTGCCAGCTCAATGAGGGCAGGCGATACG.

This clone was observed at least ten times. With the read ending 3 residues before the CDR3 end, the germline J gene is used to fill in that end. This chain links TRBV19 with TRBJ1-2; possibly TRBD1 for D (6 bases). The CDR3 has 14 residues. Germline V lookup: CDR1 LNHDA, CDR2 SQIVND (reference sequence). V was shortened by 3 bases and J by 1 base, with 9 bases between the two germline ends. The CDR3 here is CASSMGAINYGYTF. Incomplete CDR3 DNA: TGTGCCAGTAGTATGGGGGCGATTAACTATGGC.

Ten or more counts support this clone. The CDR3 goes on 3 residues after the read ends, and that part is filled in from the germline J gene. Other DNA sequences in the sample encode the same CDR3. This rearrangement joins TRBV18 to TRBJ2-7; TRBD2 agrees at 8 bases. The CDR3 extends over 14 amino acids. V lost 3 bases, J lost 3 bases, and 4 bases stayed unmatched. CDR1 and CDR2 from the germline V gene are KGHSH and LQKENI. Partial CDR3 DNA: TGTGCCAGCTCACCTGGTCTAGCGGGCTACGAG. It codes for CASSPGLAGYE. The whole CDR3 reads CASSPGLAGYEQYF.

This clone came up many times. The read stops 3 residues short of the end of the CDR3; the missing end is completed from the germline J gene. This chain joins TRBV30 and TRBJ1-6; D is possibly TRBD1 (6 bases). Trimming took 3 bases from V and 6 from J, leaving 12 bases between them. This CDR3 has 14 amino acids. Germline V gives CDR1 GTSNPN, CDR2 SVGIG (reference sequence). The CDR3 protein is CAWSLGGANSPLHF. Partial CDR3 DNA: TGTGCCTGGAGCCTGGGGGGGGCTAATTCACCC.

This clone was observed many times. Read data end 3 residues before the CDR3 end; the end is taken from the germline J gene. The chain is built from TRBV5-6 and TRBJ2-7; D not certain. The V end was cut by 0 bases, the J end by 3 bases, with 7 bases between. CDR3 size: 13 residues. Germline V gene data show CDR1 as SGHDT and CDR2 as YYEEEE. CDR3 DNA, as far as it was read: TGTGCCAGCAGCTTGGGACTTGACTACGAG. Residues: CASSLGLDYE. The entire CDR3 is CASSLGLDYEQYF.

In this sample, this clone turned up many times. The read stops 3 residues short of the end of the CDR3; the missing end is completed from the germline J gene. The rearrangement links TRBV5-6 to TRBJ2-7, with TRBD1 matching over 9 bases. This CDR3 contains 14 residues. The V gene's germline CDR1 is SGHDT and CDR2 YYEEEE. Unmatched junction bases numbered 3, after V lost 3 bases and J lost 2 bases. Incomplete CDR3 DNA: TGTGCCAGCAGCTCCGGGACAGGGCCCTACGAG. As protein: CASSSGTGPYE. The complete CDR3 reads CASSSGTGPYEQYF.

Many counts were recorded for this clone. With the read ending 3 residues before the CDR3 end, the germline J gene is used to fill in that end. V gene TRBV19 combines with J gene TRBJ2-1; D possibly corresponds to TRBD2 (6 bases). The CDR3 totals 14 residues. With 7 bases removed from V and 8 bases from J, the gap between germline ends came to 18 bases. CDR1 is LNHDA, CDR2 SQIVND, per germline (reference sequence). This CDR3 reads CASTPLGGFDEQFF. The CDR3 DNA, read in part, is TGTGCCAGTACCCCTCTCGGGGGTTTCGATGAG.

At least ten counts were recorded for this clone. With the read ending 3 residues before the CDR3 end, the germline J gene is used to fill in that end. This rearrangement joins TRBV2 to TRBJ2-7; TRBD2 is a possible D gene (6 bases). The germline gives CDR1 SNHLY, CDR2 FYNNEI. The V gene lost 7 bases and the J gene lost 5 bases, with 12 bases spanning the gap. This CDR3 has 12 residues. The CDR3 DNA, read in part, is TGTGCCAGCACCCCAACGGGGGACGAG. Amino acid sequence: CASTPTGDE. The complete CDR3 sequence is CASTPTGDEQYF.